This T cell receptor (beta chain) was sequenced in a study of patients and donors after allogeneic stem cell transplantation. TCRdb ran MiXCR on the RT-PCR reads and lists one entry per CDR3 protein. The data contain more than 150,000 distinct CDR3 sequences, 24% of them singletons. In germline, CDR1 is SGHRS, CDR2 YFSETQ. The CDR3 has 20 amino acids. Trimming removed 4 bases from V and 4 bases from J; junction bases left unmatched: 19. The sample was blood, either unsorted or a sorted T cell fraction (not recorded which). This chain joins TRBV5-1 and TRBJ2-1, with 11 bases identical to TRBD2. The sequence was obtained from a human donor who was either an allogeneic HSCT recipient or a stem cell or donor lymphocyte infusion donor (not recorded which). It is not recorded whose cells these are; they may come from a transplant donor. CDR3 loop: CASSPQLAGAYELFYNEQFF. In DNA, the CDR3 is TGCGCCAGCAGCCCACAACTAGCGGGGGCCTACGAACTCTTTTACAATGAGCAGTTCTTC. The entire variable domain, with the rest obtained from reference TRBV5-1 and TRBJ2-1, is as follows: KAGVTQTPRYLIKTRGQQVTLSCSPISGHRSVSWYQQTPGQGLQFLFEYFSETQRNKGNFPGRFSGRQFSNSRSEMNVSTLELGDSALYLCASSPQLAGAYELFYNEQFFGPGTRLTVL.